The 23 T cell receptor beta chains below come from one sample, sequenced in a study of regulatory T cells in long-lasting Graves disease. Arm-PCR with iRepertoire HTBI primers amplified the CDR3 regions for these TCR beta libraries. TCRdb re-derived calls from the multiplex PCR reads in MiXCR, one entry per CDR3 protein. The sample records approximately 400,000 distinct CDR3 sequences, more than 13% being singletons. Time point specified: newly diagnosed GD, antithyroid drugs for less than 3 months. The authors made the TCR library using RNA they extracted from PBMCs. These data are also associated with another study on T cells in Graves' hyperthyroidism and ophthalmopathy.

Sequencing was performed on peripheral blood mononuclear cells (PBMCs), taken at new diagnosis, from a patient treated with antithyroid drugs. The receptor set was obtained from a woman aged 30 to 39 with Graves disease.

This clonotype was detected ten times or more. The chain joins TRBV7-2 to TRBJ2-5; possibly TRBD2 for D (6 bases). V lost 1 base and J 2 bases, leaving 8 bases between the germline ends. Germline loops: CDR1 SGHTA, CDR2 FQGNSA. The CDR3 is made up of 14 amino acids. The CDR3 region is CASSLGGTQETQYF. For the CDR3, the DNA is TGTGCCAGCAGCTTAGGCGGGACTCAAGAGACCCAGTACTTC.

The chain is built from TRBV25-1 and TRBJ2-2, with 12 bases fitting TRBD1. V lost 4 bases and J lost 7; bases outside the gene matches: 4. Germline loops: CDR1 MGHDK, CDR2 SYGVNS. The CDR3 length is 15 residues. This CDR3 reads CASSGGQGAVGELFF. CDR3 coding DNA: TGTGCCAGCAGTGGGGGACAGGGGGCTGTCGGGGAGCTGTTTTTT.

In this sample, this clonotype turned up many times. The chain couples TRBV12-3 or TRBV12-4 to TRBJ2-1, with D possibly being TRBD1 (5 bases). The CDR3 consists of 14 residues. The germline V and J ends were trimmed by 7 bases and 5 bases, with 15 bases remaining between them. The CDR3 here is CASTTLTENNEQFF. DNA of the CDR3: TGTGCCAGCACCACTCTGACAGAAAACAATGAGCAGTTCTTC.

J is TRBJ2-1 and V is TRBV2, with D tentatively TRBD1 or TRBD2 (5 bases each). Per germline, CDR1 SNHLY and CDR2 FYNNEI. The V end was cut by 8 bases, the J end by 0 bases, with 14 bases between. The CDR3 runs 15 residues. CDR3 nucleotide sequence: TGTGCCAGCGCCCCCGGGACGGTCTCCTACAATGAGCAGTTCTTC. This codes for CASAPGTVSYNEQFF. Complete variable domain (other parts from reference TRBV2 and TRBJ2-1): EPEVTQTPSHQVTQMGQEVILRCVPISNHLYFYWYRQILGQKVEFLVSFYNNEISEKSEIFDDQFSVERPDGSNFTLKIRSTKLEDSAMYFCASAPGTVSYNEQFFGPGTRLTVL.

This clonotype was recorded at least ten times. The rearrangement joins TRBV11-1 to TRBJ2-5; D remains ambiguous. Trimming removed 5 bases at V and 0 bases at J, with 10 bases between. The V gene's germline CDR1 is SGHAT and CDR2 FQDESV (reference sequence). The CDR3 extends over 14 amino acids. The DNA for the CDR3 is TGTGCCAGCAGCCCCGGGCCCTACCAAGAGACCCAGTACTTC. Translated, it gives CASSPGPYQETQYF.

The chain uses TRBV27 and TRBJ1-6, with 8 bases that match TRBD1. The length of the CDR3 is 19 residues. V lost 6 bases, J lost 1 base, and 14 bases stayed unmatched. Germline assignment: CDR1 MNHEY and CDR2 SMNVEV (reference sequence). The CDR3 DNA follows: TGTGCCAGCAGCCCTGACAGGGGCTGGATGTGGTCCTATAATTCACCCCTCCACTTT. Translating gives CASSPDRGWMWSYNSPLHF.

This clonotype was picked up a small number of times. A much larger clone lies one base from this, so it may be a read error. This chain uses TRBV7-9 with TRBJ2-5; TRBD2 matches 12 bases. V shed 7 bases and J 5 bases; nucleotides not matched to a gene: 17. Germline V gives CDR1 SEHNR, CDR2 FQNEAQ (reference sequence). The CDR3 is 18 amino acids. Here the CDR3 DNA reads TGTGCCAGCAACCCTACGCTTTGGACTAGCGGGAAAGGCGAGACCCAGTACTTC. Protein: CASNPTLWTSGKGETQYF.

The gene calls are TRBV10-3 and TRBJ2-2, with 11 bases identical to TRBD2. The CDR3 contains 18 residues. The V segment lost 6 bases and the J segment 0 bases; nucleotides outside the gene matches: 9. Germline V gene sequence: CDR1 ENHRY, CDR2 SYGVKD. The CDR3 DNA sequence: TGTGCCATCAGAAAAGGGACTAGCGGAATCGCGAACACCGGGGAGCTGTTTTTT. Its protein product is CAIRKGTSGIANTGELFF.

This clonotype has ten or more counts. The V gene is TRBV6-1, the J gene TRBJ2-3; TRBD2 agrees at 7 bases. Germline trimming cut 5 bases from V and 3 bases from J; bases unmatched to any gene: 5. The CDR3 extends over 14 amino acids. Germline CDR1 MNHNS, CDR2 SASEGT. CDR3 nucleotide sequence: TGTGCCAGCAGTAAACGACTAGCAACAGATACGCAGTATTTT. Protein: CASSKRLATDTQYF.

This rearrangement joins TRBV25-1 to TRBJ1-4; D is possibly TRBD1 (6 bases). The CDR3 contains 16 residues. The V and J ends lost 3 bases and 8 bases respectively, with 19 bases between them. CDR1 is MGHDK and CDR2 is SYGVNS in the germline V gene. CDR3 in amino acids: CASSEGWWQGNEKLFF. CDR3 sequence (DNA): TGTGCCAGCAGTGAGGGGTGGTGGCAGGGGAACGAAAAACTGTTTTTT.

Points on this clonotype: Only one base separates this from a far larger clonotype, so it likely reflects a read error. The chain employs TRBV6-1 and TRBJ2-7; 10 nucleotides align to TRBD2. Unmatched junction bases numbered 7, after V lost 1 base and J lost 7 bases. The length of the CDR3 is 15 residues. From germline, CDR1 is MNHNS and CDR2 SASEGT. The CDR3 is CASSEVGLAVNEQYF. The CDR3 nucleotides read TGTGCCAGCAGTGAAGTAGGACTAGCGGTAAATGAGCAGTACTTC.

The CDR3 nucleotides are TGTGCCAGCAGTCAACTTCGGCTAGCGAGTTACAATGAGCAGTACTTC. This sequence encodes CASSQLRLASYNEQYF. The chain employs TRBV7-2 and TRBJ2-7; D is possibly TRBD2 (6 bases). The V end lost 6 bases, the J end lost 7 bases, and 25 bases lay between the germline ends. Germline CDR1 and CDR2: SGHTA and FQGNSA. CDR3 length: 16 amino acids.

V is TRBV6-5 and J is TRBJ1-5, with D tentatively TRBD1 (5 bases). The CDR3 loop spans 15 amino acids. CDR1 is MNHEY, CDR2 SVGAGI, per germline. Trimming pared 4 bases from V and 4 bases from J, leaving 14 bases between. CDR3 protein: CASSFSGSVNQPQHF. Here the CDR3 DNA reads TGTGCCAGCAGTTTTTCAGGGTCGGTGAATCAGCCCCAGCATTTT.

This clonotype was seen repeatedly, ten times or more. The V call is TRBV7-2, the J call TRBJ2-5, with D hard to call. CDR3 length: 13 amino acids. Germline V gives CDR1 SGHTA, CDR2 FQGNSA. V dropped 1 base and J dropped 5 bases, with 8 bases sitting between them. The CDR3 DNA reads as TGTGCCAGCAGCTTAGGTGCGCCGGAGACCCAGTACTTC. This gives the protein CASSLGAPETQYF.

The CDR3 loop reads CASSLGQGLMETQYF. The CDR3 region has the DNA TGTGCCAGCAGCTTAGGTCAGGGGCTGATGGAGACCCAGTACTTC. The J gene is TRBJ2-5, the V gene TRBV7-9, with a weak D call TRBD1 (6 bases). The germline V gene encodes CDR1 SEHNR and CDR2 FQNEAQ (reference sequence). The CDR3 totals 15 residues. The V and J ends lost 1 base and 5 bases respectively, with 14 bases between them.

Here the CDR3 DNA reads TGTGCCAGCAGTTTATCGAACGGGACGCTAGGTATCTCCTACGAGCAGTACTTC. It is translated as CASSLSNGTLGISYEQYF. The genes are TRBV27 and TRBJ2-7; the D gene could be TRBD1 or TRBD2 (5 bases each). The germline gives CDR1 MNHEY, CDR2 SMNVEV (reference sequence). The CDR3 sequence is 18 residues long. V dropped 0 bases and J dropped 0 bases, with 18 bases sitting between them.

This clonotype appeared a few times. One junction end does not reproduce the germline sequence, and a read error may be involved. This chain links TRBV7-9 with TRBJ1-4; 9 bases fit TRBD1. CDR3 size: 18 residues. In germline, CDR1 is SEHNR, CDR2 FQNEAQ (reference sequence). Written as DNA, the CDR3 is TGTGCCAGCAGTAGCCCGGGACAGGGTCGGACAACTAATGAAAAACTGTGTTTT. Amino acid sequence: CASSSPGQGRTTNEKLCF. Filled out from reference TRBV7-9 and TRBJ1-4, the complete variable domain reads DTGVSQNPRHKITKRGQNVTFRCDPISEHNRLYWYRQTLGQGPEFLTYFQNEAQLEKSRLLSDRFSAERPKGSFSTLEIQRTEQGDSAMYLCASSSPGQGRTTNEKLCFGSGTQLSVL.

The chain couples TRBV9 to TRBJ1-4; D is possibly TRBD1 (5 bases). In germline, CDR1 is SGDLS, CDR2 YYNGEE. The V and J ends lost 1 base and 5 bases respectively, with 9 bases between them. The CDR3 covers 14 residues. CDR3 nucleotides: TGTGCCAGCAGCGTATCGGGGGGGAATGAAAAACTGTTTTTT. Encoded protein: CASSVSGGNEKLFF.

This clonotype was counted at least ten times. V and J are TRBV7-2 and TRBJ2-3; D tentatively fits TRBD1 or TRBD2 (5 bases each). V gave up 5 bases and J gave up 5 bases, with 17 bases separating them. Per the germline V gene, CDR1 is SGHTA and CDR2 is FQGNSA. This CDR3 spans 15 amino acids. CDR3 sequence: CASSPDPGAGDTQYF. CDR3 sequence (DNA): TGTGCCAGCAGCCCGGATCCCGGGGCGGGAGATACGCAGTATTTT.

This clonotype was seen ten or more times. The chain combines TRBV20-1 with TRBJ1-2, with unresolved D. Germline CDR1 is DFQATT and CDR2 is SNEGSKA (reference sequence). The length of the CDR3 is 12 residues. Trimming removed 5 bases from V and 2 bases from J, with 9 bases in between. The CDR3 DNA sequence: TGCAGTGCTGCGTCTGTCAACTATGGCTACACCTTC. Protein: CSAASVNYGYTF.

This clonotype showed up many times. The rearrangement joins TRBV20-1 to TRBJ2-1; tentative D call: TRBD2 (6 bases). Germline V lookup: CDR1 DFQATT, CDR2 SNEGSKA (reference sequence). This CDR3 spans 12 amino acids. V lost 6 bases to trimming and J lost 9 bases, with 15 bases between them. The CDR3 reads CSARDSGSEQFF. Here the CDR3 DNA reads TGCAGTGCAAGGGACTCCGGGTCTGAGCAGTTCTTC.

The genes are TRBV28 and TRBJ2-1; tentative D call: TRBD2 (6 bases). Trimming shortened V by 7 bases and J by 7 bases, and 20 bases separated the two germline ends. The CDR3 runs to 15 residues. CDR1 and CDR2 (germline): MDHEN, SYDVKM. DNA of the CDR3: TGTGCCAGCACCTCCTGGCCGGGAGCCCAGAATGAGCAGTTCTTC. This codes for CASTSWPGAQNEQFF.

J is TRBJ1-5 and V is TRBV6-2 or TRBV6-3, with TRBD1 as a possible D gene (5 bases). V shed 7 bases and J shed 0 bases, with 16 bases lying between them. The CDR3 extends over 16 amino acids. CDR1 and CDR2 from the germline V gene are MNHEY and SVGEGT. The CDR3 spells CASTRGADNSNQPQHF. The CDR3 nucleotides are TGTGCCAGCACCCGCGGGGCGGATAATAGCAATCAGCCCCAGCATTTT.